This T cell receptor (beta chain) was recovered during a study of T cell responses to AZD1222 COVID-19 vaccine. Study findings and constraints: Only a handful of AZD1222 recipients, several in all, had baseline seropositivity.

Sequenced by immunoSEQ multiplex PCR; TCRdb stores in-frame clones only, minus some. The data hold 25,000 to 35,000 clones, with approximately 90% observed a single time. Of note for this clone: Its target is not known.

This receptor was obtained from an adult in good health. The sequences come from peripheral blood, collected on day 0 of AZD1222 vaccination.

The CDR3 reads CASTRVTGELFF. As DNA, the CDR3 is TGTGCCAGCACAAGGGTCACCGGGGAGCTGTTTTTT. The rearrangement joins TRBV12-3 or TRBV12-4 to TRBJ2-2, with D hard to call. Trimming took off 7 bases at V and 4 bases at J, with 7 bases between the two ends. The CDR3 sequence is 12 residues long.